This entry lists 15 T cell receptor beta chains sequenced from one sample in a study of HIV-infected patients and healthy controls. Using its own MiXCR run on the 5' RACE reads, TCRdb lists one record per CDR3 protein. Of roughly 68,000 distinct CDR3 sequences detected, under 25% appear once; the ten largest clones hold 1.4%. Sequenced material: CD4+ T cells from blood. These receptors all stem from a human donor in good health.

The rearrangement links TRBV12-3 or TRBV12-4 to TRBJ1-5; weak D call: TRBD1 (5 bases). V was cut by 1 base and J by 4 bases, with 8 bases left in between. The CDR3 consists of 14 residues. Here the CDR3 DNA reads TGTGCCAGCAGTTTAGTCGGGGGTAATCAGCCCCAGCATTTT. Protein: CASSLVGGNQPQHF.

There are many counts of this clonotype. The V gene is TRBV7-6, the J gene TRBJ1-4, with D uncertain. The CDR3 has 12 amino acids. The V gene's germline CDR1 is SGHVS and CDR2 FNYEAQ. Trimming left V 5 bases short and J 7 bases short, with 8 bases between. CDR3 region: CASSRYSEKLFF. The CDR3, as DNA: TGTGCCAGCAGCCGATATAGTGAAAAACTGTTTTTT.

This clonotype was seen at least ten times. The chain joins TRBV9 to TRBJ2-1, with 10 bases lining up with TRBD2. From germline, CDR1 is SGDLS and CDR2 YYNGEE. J lost 3 bases, V lost 4 bases, and 7 bases had no gene match. The length of the CDR3 is 16 residues. The CDR3 DNA is TGTGCCAGCAGCCCATGGACTAGCGGCCGCTACAATGAGCAGTTCTTC. Protein sequence: CASSPWTSGRYNEQFF.

The chain carries TRBV9 and TRBJ2-7, with 7 bases matching TRBD1. CDR1 is SGDLS and CDR2 is YYNGEE in the germline V gene. Germline trimming cut 2 bases from V and 0 bases from J; bases unmatched to any gene: 5. The CDR3 length is 15 residues. CDR3 region: CASSVGTAPSYEQYF. CDR3 in DNA: TGTGCCAGCAGCGTTGGGACAGCTCCCTCCTACGAGCAGTACTTC.

The chain has TRBV6-6 and TRBJ1-4; D not resolved. Trimming removed 6 bases from V and 5 bases from J, with 13 bases in between. CDR1 and CDR2 (germline): MNHNY, SVGAGI (reference sequence). The CDR3 sequence is 14 residues long. In DNA, the CDR3 is TGTGCCAGCAGCGACGTGGGTTACAATGAAAAACTGTTTTTT. This encodes CASSDVGYNEKLFF.

This clonotype was picked up a small number of times. This chain joins TRBV15 and TRBJ2-1, with D possibly TRBD2 on 7 matching bases. The germline CDR1 and CDR2 sequences are LNHNV and YYDKDF (reference sequence). V was clipped by 3 bases and J by 6 bases, with 15 bases between them. The CDR3 spans 15 residues. The CDR3 spells CATSRGGGRGNEQFF. CDR3 coding DNA: TGTGCCACCAGCAGGGGGGGGGGGCGAGGCAATGAGCAGTTCTTC.

CDR3 nucleotide sequence: TGTGCCAGCAGCTTTACCCCCCCATTAGAAAGCTCCTACAATGAGCAGTTCTTC. Its translation: CASSFTPPLESSYNEQFF. The rearrangement uses TRBV7-9 and TRBJ2-1; D gene uncertain. With 3 bases removed from V and 0 bases from J, the gap between germline ends came to 18 bases. Germline CDR1 SEHNR, CDR2 FQNEAQ (reference sequence). The CDR3 consists of 18 residues.

In its sample, this clonotype was seen many times. The chain joins TRBV7-2 to TRBJ2-3; no clear D. Germline CDR1 is SGHTA and CDR2 is FQGNSA. There are 14 residues in the CDR3. The V end lost 1 base, the J end lost 2 bases, and 7 bases lay between the germline ends. CDR3 sequence reads: CASSLDLFTDTQYF. DNA for the CDR3: TGTGCCAGCAGCTTAGATCTCTTCACAGATACGCAGTATTTT.

This clonotype showed up just a few times. An end of the junction does not agree with germline; a read error may underlie this. The chain uses TRBV10-3 and TRBJ1-4, with TRBD1 identical over 7 bases. CDR1 ENHRY and CDR2 SYGVKD come from the germline V gene. CDR3 length: 14 residues. This CDR3 is CAITETGTNEKLFF. The CDR3 bases are TGTGCCATCACTGAGACAGGGACTAATGAAAAACTGTTTTTT.

This clonotype has just a few counts. The J gene is TRBJ2-3, the V gene TRBV20-1, with D perhaps TRBD2 (6 bases). Germline values: CDR1 DFQATT, CDR2 SNEGSKA (reference sequence). The V end was cut by 0 bases, the J end by 0 bases, with 13 bases between. The CDR3 has 16 residues. The CDR3 spells CSARDPASASTDTQYF. For the CDR3, the DNA is TGCAGTGCTAGAGATCCGGCTAGCGCAAGCACAGATACGCAGTATTTT.

This clonotype was seen at least ten times. CDR3 bases: TGCAGTGCTAGAGCCGACAGTCGTAACACTGAAGCTTTCTTT. Protein sequence: CSARADSRNTEAFF. The V gene is TRBV20-1, the J gene TRBJ1-1; D is perhaps TRBD1 (5 bases). Germline loops: CDR1 DFQATT, CDR2 SNEGSKA (reference sequence). The CDR3 contains 14 residues. The germline V and J ends were trimmed by 1 base and 2 bases, with 11 bases remaining between them.

The chain couples TRBV4-3 to TRBJ1-2, with D unclear. The CDR3 has 15 residues. Germline-derived CDR1 and CDR2 are LGHNA and YSLEER. The ends were cut back, 0 bases at V and 0 bases at J, with 8 bases in the middle. The CDR3, as DNA: TGCGCCAGCAGCCAAGACAACGGCGCTAACTATGGCTACACCTTC. It encodes CASSQDNGANYGYTF.

Only a few counts were recorded for this clonotype. V and J are TRBV15 and TRBJ1-5; 10 bases fit TRBD1. In germline, CDR1 is LNHNV, CDR2 YYDKDF (reference sequence). V lost 9 bases to trimming and J lost 5 bases; unmatched junction nucleotides: 13. The CDR3 runs to 16 residues. This CDR3 is CATRPYGTGDHQPQHF. In DNA, the CDR3 is TGTGCCACAAGACCCTACGGGACAGGGGACCATCAGCCCCAGCATTTT.

This clonotype appeared many times. This chain links TRBV7-2 with TRBJ1-3; no definite D call. The CDR3 is 14 amino acids. The V gene's germline CDR1 is SGHTA and CDR2 FQGNSA. Trimming removed 4 bases at V and 0 bases at J, with 7 bases between. The CDR3 DNA follows: TGTGCCAGCAGCTCTGCAAACTCTGGAAACACCATATATTTT. As protein: CASSSANSGNTIYF. The whole variable domain, filled in from reference TRBV7-2 and TRBJ1-3, reads GAGVSQSPSNKVTEKGKDVELRCDPISGHTALYWYRQSLGQGLEFLIYFQGNSAPDKSGLPSDRFSAERTGGSVSTLTIQRTQQEDSAVYLCASSSANSGNTIYFGEGSWLTVV.

The chain links TRBV18 to TRBJ2-1; D remains unclear. CDR1 is KGHSH and CDR2 is LQKENI in the germline V gene. V lost 2 bases and J 0 bases, leaving 8 bases between the germline ends. The CDR3 is 15 residues long. CDR3 coding DNA: TGTGCCAGCTCACCAACCAGGAACTCCTACAATGAGCAGTTCTTC. Translating gives CASSPTRNSYNEQFF. Complete variable domain (other parts from reference TRBV18 and TRBJ2-1): NAGVMQNPRHLVRRRGQEARLRCSPMKGHSHVYWYRQLPEEGLKFMVYLQKENIIDESGMPKERFSAEFPKEGPSILRIQQVVRGDSAAYFCASSPTRNSYNEQFFGPGTRLTVL.